These 20 T cell receptor beta chains were all obtained from the same sample, sequenced in a study of CD8+ T cells in alopecia areata (dated by TCRdb to between 2018 and 2020). Explained via the paper, the treatment or condition label denotes: oral pan-JAK inhibitor, 5-10 mg twice daily. The library was made by the immunoSEQ multiplex PCR assay. RNA was extracted from all samples and reverse transcribed into cDNA, which served as template for TCR sequencing. In TCRdb, the immuneACCESS table is reduced to in-frame sequences with V and J assigned. These tables do not hold every clone; where another copy was compared, an unresolved V gene accounts for under half, and the others remain unexplained. This sample holds more than 200,000 clones; 66% were observed only once. The ten largest clones capture 0.95% to 1.5% of the sample. The sequencing here drew on CD4+ T cells sorted from blood, taken at week 44, from a patient treated with tofacitinib. The receptors were gathered from a human donor with alopecia areata.

V and J are TRBV7-2 and TRBJ2-7; D perhaps matches TRBD1 (5 bases). Germline CDR1 reads SGHTA; CDR2 reads FQGNSA. V was cut by 3 bases and J by 2 bases, with 14 bases left in between. CDR3 size: 15 residues. CDR3 region: CASSFDSATTYEQYF. CDR3 coding DNA: TGTGCCAGCAGCTTCGACAGTGCAACGACCTACGAGCAGTACTTC. The full variable domain, with the rest looked up from reference TRBV7-2 and TRBJ2-7, is GAGVSQSPSNKVTEKGKDVELRCDPISGHTALYWYRQSLGQGLEFLIYFQGNSAPDKSGLPSDRFSAERTGGSVSTLTIQRTQQEDSAVYLCASSFDSATTYEQYFGPGTRLTVT.

This chain links TRBV6-1 with TRBJ2-3, with 8 bases that match TRBD1. The CDR3 covers 15 residues. Germline values: CDR1 MNHNS, CDR2 SASEGT. V lost 8 bases, J lost 3 bases, and 10 bases stayed unmatched. CDR3 sequence: CASARTGRRTDTQYF. CDR3 bases: TGTGCCAGCGCCAGGACAGGGAGGAGGACAGATACGCAGTATTTT.

This clone was seen only a few times. The chain carries TRBV7-8 and TRBJ1-2; D remains ambiguous. The V end was cut by 0 bases, the J end by 7 bases, with 6 bases between. Germline-derived CDR1 and CDR2 are SGHVS and FQNEAQ. The CDR3 is made up of 12 amino acids. CDR3 bases: TGTGCCAGCAGCTTAGCCTATGGTGGCTACACCTTC. Amino acids: CASSLAYGGYTF.

V and J are TRBV2 and TRBJ2-2; D gene ambiguous. Trimming shortened V by 7 bases and J by 3 bases, and 15 bases separated the two germline ends. This CDR3 contains 15 residues. CDR1 and CDR2 from the germline V gene are SNHLY and FYNNEI. For the CDR3, the DNA is TGTGCCAGCATTCAAGGGTCGGGTTACACCGGGGAGCTGTTTTTT. Its protein is CASIQGSGYTGELFF.

The chain employs TRBV29-1 and TRBJ2-7; the D gene is possibly TRBD1 (5 bases). Trimming removed 3 bases from V and 2 bases from J, with 14 bases in between. CDR1 is SQVTM and CDR2 is ANQGSEA in the germline V gene. This CDR3 has 14 amino acids. CDR3 DNA sequence: TGCAGCGTTGAGGGTGGGGCGGATACCTACGAGCAGTACTTC. Translation gives CSVEGGADTYEQYF.

This sequence joins TRBV29-1 and TRBJ2-3; D is perhaps TRBD1 (6 bases). The V and J ends lost 4 bases and 6 bases respectively, with 14 bases between them. This CDR3 is built from 13 residues. The germline CDR1 and CDR2 sequences are SQVTM and ANQGSEA. This CDR3 is CSVGPTGPDTQYF. The CDR3 coding sequence is TGCAGCGTTGGCCCGACAGGCCCCGATACGCAGTATTTT.

The chain uses TRBV7-2 and TRBJ2-1; a weak D match, TRBD2 (5 bases). Germline lookup yields CDR1 SGHTA and CDR2 FQGNSA. The V end was cut by 2 bases, the J end by 0 bases, with 17 bases between. This CDR3 spans 18 amino acids. The CDR3 here is CASSLRVSNSVSYNEQFF. CDR3 coding DNA: TGTGCCAGCAGCTTAAGGGTCTCTAATAGCGTCTCCTACAATGAGCAGTTCTTC.

This chain joins TRBV25-1 and TRBJ1-1, with a possible D match to TRBD1 (6 bases). The CDR3 is 15 amino acids. Germline CDR1 and CDR2: MGHDK and SYGVNS. Trimming removed 8 bases at V and 5 bases at J, with 21 bases between. CDR3 DNA sequence: TGTGCCAGCTTAAAAACCCAAGCGGGGGCGACTGAAGCTTTCTTT. This encodes CASLKTQAGATEAFF.

In DNA, the CDR3 is TGCAGTGCTAGAGTGTCCGGGACATCTTACTTC. It yields the protein CSARVSGTSYF. V usage is TRBV20-1 and J usage is TRBJ2-7; possible D gene TRBD1, 6 bases. Trimming pared 1 base from V and 13 bases from J, leaving 14 bases between. Germline V gives CDR1 DFQATT, CDR2 SNEGSKA (reference sequence). The CDR3 has 11 amino acids.

The chain employs TRBV19 and TRBJ1-2; D is ambiguous. Germline V CDR1 and CDR2: LNHDA, SQIVND (reference sequence). The V and J ends lost 0 bases and 5 bases respectively, with 16 bases between them. CDR3 length: 16 amino acids. CDR3 sequence reads: CASSIDPRVRTYGYTF. CDR3 bases: TGTGCCAGTAGTATAGATCCTCGTGTGAGAACGTATGGCTACACCTTC.

The V and J genes are TRBV7-2 and TRBJ1-4, with D uncertain. The V end was cut by 5 bases, the J end by 0 bases, with 13 bases between. The CDR3 sequence is 16 residues long. Germline loops: CDR1 SGHTA, CDR2 FQGNSA. CDR3 nucleotides: TGTGCCAGCAGCCTACTCGGAACTACAACTAATGAAAAACTGTTTTTT. Protein product: CASSLLGTTTNEKLFF. Complete variable domain (other parts from reference TRBV7-2 and TRBJ1-4): GAGVSQSPSNKVTEKGKDVELRCDPISGHTALYWYRQSLGQGLEFLIYFQGNSAPDKSGLPSDRFSAERTGGSVSTLTIQRTQQEDSAVYLCASSLLGTTTNEKLFFGSGTQLSVL.

This rearrangement joins TRBV30 to TRBJ2-7; no firm D call. The V gene lost 0 bases and the J gene lost 0 bases, with 9 bases spanning the gap. Germline CDR1 is GTSNPN and CDR2 is SVGIG (reference sequence). The CDR3 has 14 amino acids. The CDR3 DNA follows: TGTGCCTGGAGTGTTAAGCCGGACTCCTACGAGCAGTACTTC. Translated: CAWSVKPDSYEQYF.

This clone showed up just a few times. The genes are TRBV7-9 and TRBJ2-3; D may be TRBD1 (5 bases). V shed 5 bases and J shed 6 bases, with 12 bases lying between them. CDR3 size: 13 residues. In germline, CDR1 is SEHNR, CDR2 FQNEAQ (reference sequence). This CDR3 reads CASSAAGRDTQYF. Here the CDR3 DNA reads TGTGCCAGCAGCGCCGCAGGGCGGGATACGCAGTATTTT.

The chain couples TRBV19 to TRBJ1-1; 7 bases align to TRBD1. The germline CDR1 and CDR2 sequences are LNHDA and SQIVND (reference sequence). This CDR3 has 13 amino acids. V was clipped by 7 bases and J by 4 bases; unmatched bases: 6. CDR3 DNA: TGTGCCAGTACCCAACAGGGGCCCACTGAAGCTTTCTTT. It yields the protein CASTQQGPTEAFF. Full variable domain (remainder filled in from reference TRBV19 and TRBJ1-1): DGGITQSPKYLFRKEGQNVTLSCEQNLNHDAMYWYRQDPGQGLRLIYYSQIVNDFQKGDIAEGYSVSREKKESFPLTVTSAQKNPTAFYLCASTQQGPTEAFFGQGTRLTVV.

This clone has a handful of counts. The J gene is TRBJ2-4, the V gene TRBV29-1; D uncertain. Germline CDR1 reads SQVTM; CDR2 reads ANQGSEA. The V and J ends lost 6 bases and 0 bases respectively, with 15 bases between them. The CDR3 length is 15 residues. Here the CDR3 DNA reads TGCAGCGTCGCTCTCGGGCAGATAGCCAAAAACATTCAGTACTTC. As protein: CSVALGQIAKNIQYF.

This chain connects TRBV30 to TRBJ1-1; tentative D call: TRBD1 (6 bases). CDR1 GTSNPN and CDR2 SVGIG come from the germline V gene (reference sequence). V was clipped by 6 bases and J by 2 bases, with 13 bases between them. This CDR3 spans 13 amino acids. The CDR3 bases are TGTGCCTGTTTAGGACAGCCCAACACTGAAGCTTTCTTT. Protein product: CACLGQPNTEAFF. Full variable domain (missing parts from reference TRBV30 and TRBJ1-1): SQTIHQWPATLVQPVGSPLSLECTVEGTSNPNLYWYRQAAGRGLQLLFYSVGIGQISSEVPQNLSASRPQDRQFILSSKKLLLSDSGFYLCACLGQPNTEAFFGQGTRLTVV.

V usage is TRBV9 and J usage is TRBJ2-2; 7 bases are shared with TRBD2. V lost 5 bases, J lost 0 bases, and 7 bases stayed unmatched. The CDR3 is 16 residues long. From germline, CDR1 is SGDLS and CDR2 YYNGEE. CDR3 in amino acids: CASRSLADTNTGELFF. In DNA, the CDR3 is TGTGCCAGCAGGTCGCTAGCGGATACGAACACCGGGGAGCTGTTTTTT.

CDR3: CAWTQSGREQFF. As DNA, the CDR3 is TGTGCCTGGACCCAATCGGGTAGGGAGCAGTTCTTC. V and J are TRBV30 and TRBJ2-1; unclear D gene. CDR3 length: 12 residues. V was cut by 4 bases and J by 10 bases, with 14 bases left in between. CDR1 is GTSNPN and CDR2 is SVGIG in the germline V gene (reference sequence).

The chain is built from TRBV7-2 and TRBJ1-2; D is perhaps TRBD1 (6 bases). The CDR3 runs 14 residues. V was clipped by 4 bases and J by 1 base, with 10 bases between them. Germline CDR1 and CDR2: SGHTA and FQGNSA. CDR3 in DNA: TGTGCCAGCAGCTCCGGACAGCTTAACTATGGCTACACCTTC. Its protein is CASSSGQLNYGYTF. Combining the CDR3 with reference TRBV7-2 and TRBJ1-2 gives the whole variable domain GAGVSQSPSNKVTEKGKDVELRCDPISGHTALYWYRQSLGQGLEFLIYFQGNSAPDKSGLPSDRFSAERTGGSVSTLTIQRTQQEDSAVYLCASSSGQLNYGYTFGSGTRLTVV.

This clone was picked up a small number of times. This chain links TRBV29-1 with TRBJ1-2; TRBD1 might be the D (5 bases). Germline V gives CDR1 SQVTM, CDR2 ANQGSEA. Trimming removed 2 bases from V and 8 bases from J, with 15 bases in between. The CDR3 is 13 amino acids. CDR3 sequence: CSVEPGQRGGYTF. The DNA for the CDR3 is TGCAGCGTTGAACCTGGTCAGCGGGGGGGCTACACCTTC. Based on the CDR3 plus reference TRBV29-1 and TRBJ1-2, the full variable domain is SAVISQKPSRDICQRGTSLTIQCQVDSQVTMMFWYRQQPGQSLTLIATANQGSEATYESGFVIDKFPISRPNLTFSTLTVSNMSPEDSSIYLCSVEPGQRGGYTFGSGTRLTVV.